Shown below are 24 T cell receptor beta chains from a single sample sequenced in a study of PD-1 blockade in classical Hodgkin lymphoma. Patients all relapsed after autologous stem cell transplantation, and there was variation in brentuximab vedotin exposure. Purification of CD4+ T cells from thawed PBMCs was performed via magnetic negative selection. Libraries were prepared by immunoSEQ multiplex PCR; TCRdb keeps only in-frame clonotypes and omits some of them. Of roughly 7,700 clones listed, roughly 89% are singletons. The sequencing used CD4+ T cells from blood, collected at baseline. The receptor source for this set is a human donor with classical Hodgkin lymphoma.

CDR3 region: CASSTWTGTDEQFF. CDR3 bases: TGTGCCAGTAGTACTTGGACAGGGACCGATGAGCAGTTCTTC. The chain is built from TRBV19 and TRBJ2-1; 8 bases are shared with TRBD1. Trimming took 4 bases from V and 8 from J; bases not matched to a gene: 7. Germline lookup yields CDR1 LNHDA and CDR2 SQIVND (reference sequence). The CDR3 covers 14 residues.

This clone occurred once. This sequence joins TRBV14 and TRBJ2-7; D is possibly TRBD2 (6 bases). The germline CDR1 and CDR2 sequences are SGHDN and FVKESK. V gave up 4 bases and J gave up 7 bases, with 14 bases separating them. The CDR3 is made up of 13 amino acids. The CDR3 spells CASSPRGTGEQYF. The CDR3 region has the DNA TGTGCCAGCAGCCCACGGGGGACCGGAGAGCAGTACTTC.

The V gene is TRBV2, the J gene TRBJ1-3; no reliable D call. The V gene lost 3 bases and the J gene lost 3 bases, with 3 bases spanning the gap. This CDR3 is 12 amino acids long. Germline CDR1 and CDR2: SNHLY and FYNNEI. CDR3 protein: CASSDVGNTIYF. For the CDR3, the DNA is TGTGCCAGCAGTGATGTTGGAAACACCATATATTTT.

This clone was seen a few times. The V call is TRBV7-3, the J call TRBJ2-7, with D tentatively TRBD2 (6 bases). Germline CDR1 is SGHTA and CDR2 is FQGTGA. V lost 3 bases and J lost 4, with 13 bases in between. This CDR3 is 14 amino acids long. In DNA, the CDR3 is TGTGCCAGCAGCTTCGGCGGGGATGGGTACGAGCAGTACTTC. Amino acids: CASSFGGDGYEQYF.

This sequence joins TRBV2 and TRBJ2-5; D is undetermined. Germline CDR1 SNHLY, CDR2 FYNNEI. Trimming took 4 bases from V and 5 from J, leaving 14 bases between them. This CDR3 comprises 14 residues. CDR3 DNA sequence: TGTGCCAGCAGTGCGGCGGCCCTAGGGGAGACCCAGTACTTC. Protein: CASSAAALGETQYF. The full variable domain, in which reference TRBV2 and TRBJ2-5 provide the parts outside the CDR3, is EPEVTQTPSHQVTQMGQEVILRCVPISNHLYFYWYRQILGQKVEFLVSFYNNEISEKSEIFDDQFSVERPDGSNFTLKIRSTKLEDSAMYFCASSAAALGETQYFGPGTRLLVL.

This chain links TRBV20-1 with TRBJ1-1; the D is unclear. Trimming took 3 bases from V and 5 from J, leaving 7 bases between them. This CDR3 comprises 11 residues. From germline, CDR1 is DFQATT and CDR2 SNEGSKA (reference sequence). CDR3 in amino acids: CSARGWTEAFF. The CDR3 nucleotides are TGCAGTGCTAGGGGGTGGACTGAAGCTTTCTTT.

The chain couples TRBV7-2 to TRBJ2-7, with TRBD1 as a possible D gene (6 bases). Trimming pared 5 bases from V and 3 bases from J, leaving 8 bases between. Germline V gene data show CDR1 as SGHTA and CDR2 as FQGNSA. CDR3 length equals 12 residues. Here the CDR3 reads CASSRDNYEQYF. The CDR3 bases are TGTGCCAGCAGCCGGGACAACTACGAGCAGTACTTC.

The chain uses TRBV10-3 and TRBJ2-5; D unclear. Germline V gene sequence: CDR1 ENHRY, CDR2 SYGVKD. Deletions cut 3 bases from V and 3 bases from J, with 2 bases between. This CDR3 is built from 11 residues. The CDR3 coding sequence is TGTGCCATCAGTGATAAAGAGACCCAGTACTTC. Protein: CAISDKETQYF.

The J gene is TRBJ1-1, the V gene TRBV25-1; D unclear. The CDR3 runs to 15 residues. Trimming removed 1 base from V and 6 bases from J, with 15 bases in between. Germline V gene sequence: CDR1 MGHDK, CDR2 SYGVNS. The CDR3 loop is CASSELRGGLPEAFF. DNA of the CDR3: TGTGCCAGCAGTGAATTGAGAGGAGGTCTGCCTGAAGCTTTCTTT.

The J gene is TRBJ1-6, the V gene TRBV4-1; TRBD1 matches 11 bases. The CDR3 consists of 16 residues. The trim removed 1 base at V and 9 bases at J, leaving 5 bases unmatched. Germline lookup yields CDR1 MGHRA and CDR2 YSYEKL. The CDR3, as DNA: TGCGCCAGCAGCCAAGCAGGACAGGGGGCAATTTCACCCCTCCACTTT. This sequence encodes CASSQAGQGAISPLHF.

This clone was seen a few times. This chain connects TRBV4-2 to TRBJ1-1; D not resolved. V gave up 0 bases and J gave up 5 bases, with 13 bases separating them. Germline V gene lookup returns CDR1 LGHNA and CDR2 YNFKEQ. This CDR3 spans 15 amino acids. The CDR3 is CASSQDTGKLTEAFF. As DNA, the CDR3 is TGTGCCAGCAGCCAAGATACGGGTAAACTGACTGAAGCTTTCTTT.

The gene calls are TRBV5-1 and TRBJ1-1, with D possibly matching TRBD1 (6 bases). The V and J ends lost 0 bases and 2 bases respectively, with 8 bases between them. The CDR3 contains 14 residues. Germline CDR1 SGHRS, CDR2 YFSETQ. The CDR3 DNA sequence: TGCGCCAGCAGCTTGGCCGGGACAAACACTGAAGCTTTCTTT. Amino acid sequence: CASSLAGTNTEAFF.

The V and J genes are TRBV7-3 and TRBJ1-2; TRBD1 agrees at 8 bases. The CDR3 has 14 residues. Germline V gene sequence: CDR1 SGHTA, CDR2 FQGTGA. V was clipped by 5 bases and J by 4 bases; unmatched bases: 6. CDR3 in DNA: TGTGCCAGCAGCCCCGGACAGGGTCTCTATGGCTACACCTTC. Residues: CASSPGQGLYGYTF.

This chain joins TRBV5-1 and TRBJ1-3, with a tentative D call TRBD1 (5 bases). The length of the CDR3 is 17 residues. The germline V and J ends were trimmed by 0 bases and 0 bases, with 13 bases remaining between them. Germline V gene data show CDR1 as SGHRS and CDR2 as YFSETQ. CDR3 in DNA: TGCGCCAGCAGCTTGGAGGGGCGGGTTTCCTCTGGAAACACCATATATTTT. Its translation: CASSLEGRVSSGNTIYF.

This sequence joins TRBV30 and TRBJ1-3; D is unresolved. Germline CDR1 reads GTSNPN; CDR2 reads SVGIG (reference sequence). V was cut by 4 bases and J by 0 bases, with 7 bases left in between. CDR3 length: 13 residues. CDR3 in amino acids: CAWTSDSGNTIYF. CDR3 nucleotide sequence: TGTGCCTGGACCTCGGACTCTGGAAACACCATATATTTT.

This chain links TRBV5-5 with TRBJ1-1; D remains ambiguous. V was pared by 4 bases and J by 1 base, with 11 bases between. The CDR3 runs 14 residues. Germline lookup yields CDR1 SGHKS and CDR2 YYEKEE (reference sequence). CDR3 nucleotides: TGTGCCAGCAGCCGACAATATTCGAACACTGAAGCTTTCTTT. Translation: CASSRQYSNTEAFF.

CDR3 sequence reads: CASSLNGGADTEAFF. The CDR3 nucleotides read TGTGCCAGCAGTTTAAATGGAGGGGCGGACACTGAAGCTTTCTTT. The chain has TRBV27 and TRBJ1-1; a weak D match, TRBD1 (5 bases). This CDR3 is 15 amino acids long. V lost 2 bases and J lost 3, with 13 bases in between. Germline CDR1 is MNHEY and CDR2 is SMNVEV (reference sequence).

The chain links TRBV2 to TRBJ2-3, with no clear D. Germline loops: CDR1 SNHLY, CDR2 FYNNEI. Deletions cut 6 bases from V and 2 bases from J, with 6 bases between. The CDR3 has 12 residues. As DNA, the CDR3 is TGTGCCAGCAGGAGGATCACAGATACGCAGTATTTT. This gives the protein CASRRITDTQYF.

The chain uses TRBV19 and TRBJ1-1; D is unresolved. V was pared by 7 bases and J by 1 base, with 13 bases between. There are 14 residues in the CDR3. Germline V gene data show CDR1 as LNHDA and CDR2 as SQIVND (reference sequence). CDR3 DNA: TGTGCCAGTACTTCCTTAGCGGGGAACACTGAAGCTTTCTTT. Translating it yields CASTSLAGNTEAFF.

This chain links TRBV5-4 with TRBJ2-3; D is perhaps TRBD2 (6 bases). This CDR3 has 12 amino acids. CDR1 is SGHNT and CDR2 is YYREEE in the germline V gene (reference sequence). V lost 4 bases and J lost 6, with 9 bases in between. The DNA of the CDR3 is TGTGCCAGCAGCCTGGACTATGATACGCAGTATTTT. Encoded protein: CASSLDYDTQYF.

The chain is built from TRBV18 and TRBJ2-7, with D tentatively TRBD2 (5 bases). The CDR3 sequence is 16 residues long. Germline-derived CDR1 and CDR2 are KGHSH and LQKENI. The V end lost 2 bases, the J end lost 0 bases, and 14 bases lay between the germline ends. The chain's CDR3 is CASSPGGLRSSYEQYF. The CDR3 region has the DNA TGTGCCAGCTCACCAGGCGGACTTCGGAGCTCCTACGAGCAGTACTTC.

This clone showed up just once. J is TRBJ2-3 and V is TRBV7-2; TRBD1 matches 9 bases. The trim removed 5 bases at V and 4 bases at J, leaving 10 bases unmatched. Germline CDR1 reads SGHTA; CDR2 reads FQGNSA. The CDR3 has 16 amino acids. The CDR3 is CASSLGQGLSADTQYF. The CDR3, as DNA: TGTGCCAGCAGCCTCGGACAGGGGTTATCGGCAGATACGCAGTATTTT.

The chain couples TRBV7-6 to TRBJ2-7; tentatively, D is TRBD2 (6 bases). The germline CDR1 and CDR2 sequences are SGHVS and FNYEAQ. Trimming removed 1 base at V and 1 base at J, with 23 bases between. This CDR3 is built from 19 residues. CDR3 nucleotides: TGTGCCAGCAGCTTAGAGGGCAGACAGCGGGTACTGGTGTCCTACGAGCAGTACTTC. It is translated as CASSLEGRQRVLVSYEQYF.

The rearrangement uses TRBV6-5 and TRBJ2-7, with TRBD2 identical over 7 bases. There are 11 residues in the CDR3. Germline V lookup: CDR1 MNHEY, CDR2 SVGAGI. V trimming: 8 bases; J trimming: 2 bases; junction bases outside the gene matches: 0. Written as DNA, the CDR3 is TGTGCCAGCGCGGGGGCCTACGAGCAGTACTTC. This translates into CASAGAYEQYF.